A selection of T cell receptor beta chains follows, all from one sample in a study of T cell responses to AZD1222 COVID-19 vaccine. The method was immunoSEQ multiplex PCR; TCRdb's version includes in-frame clones alone and lacks a portion of them. The table records approximately 150,000 clones, roughly 90% of them present only once. The sequenced sample was peripheral blood, obtained 28 days after the second AZD1222 dose. These receptors all come from an adult who received the AZD1222 COVID-19 vaccine. Both conserved end residues are part of each CDR3. Each record gives: D gene, clone size, J gene, V gene, CDR3 DNA, CDR3 protein. The D gene is left open where the match is weak. Not every row has a clone size; where given, it reads once, few, many or a size class.

- - TRBJ2-3 TRBV12-2 TGTGCAAGTCGCTTATTTCCCGGGAGTTGTGGCACAGATACGCAGTATTTT CASRLFPGSCGTDTQYF
TRBD2 - TRBJ2-1 TRBV27 TGTGCCAGCAGAGGGACTAGCGGGAGTCAGCAGTTCTTC CASRGTSGSQQFF
TRBD1 - TRBJ2-7 TRBV30 TGTGCCTGGAGTGTTGGCAGGGGGTACGAGCAGTACTTC CAWSVGRGYEQYF
- - TRBJ1-5 TRBV7-2 TGTGCCAGCAGCTCCGCCTCGGGCTGGGGCAATCAGCCCCAGCATTTT CASSSASGWGNQPQHF
TRBD2 - TRBJ2-7 TRBV3-1/TRBV3-2 TGTGCCAGCAGCCAAGGTCCGACTAGCGGTTACTACGAGCAGTACTTC CASSQGPTSGYYEQYF
- - TRBJ2-7 TRBV9 TGTGCCAGCAGCGTAGATGGCGGGATCTACGAGCAGTACTTC CASSVDGGIYEQYF
- - TRBJ2-7 TRBV24-1 TGTGCCACCAGTGATTTGAGGCAGGGCTCCTACGAGCAGTACTTC CATSDLRQGSYEQYF
- - TRBJ2-5 TRBV5-4 TGTGCCAGCAGCCGGAGCCCCCTAGTGGAGACCCAGTACTTC CASSRSPLVETQYF
TRBD1 - TRBJ1-1 TRBV6-6 TGTGCCAGCAGTTACCCCGGGACAGGGGGCTTCTCCTTT CASSYPGTGGFSF
- - TRBJ1-1 TRBV18 TGTGCCAGCTCACCGGACCTGAACACTGAAGCTTTCTTT CASSPDLNTEAFF
- - TRBJ1-5 TRBV19 TGTGCCAGTAGTATTCAGGCAGCCAATCAGCCCCAGCATTTT CASSIQAANQPQHF
TRBD2 once TRBJ2-7 TRBV9 TGTGCCAGCAGCGCATCCGGACTAGCGGGAGGCGAGCAGTACTTC CASSASGLAGGEQYF
- - TRBJ2-4 TRBV5-1 TGCGCCAGCAGCTTGCCGCGGTCGAACATTCAGTACTTC CASSLPRSNIQYF
TRBD2 - TRBJ2-3 TRBV24-1 TGTGCCACCAGTGAGACGGGTAGCGGGGCTAGCACAGATACGCAGTATTTT CATSETGSGASTDTQYF
TRBD2 - TRBJ2-1 TRBV30 TGTGCCACCGGGAGGGCCGTGAATGAGCAGTTCTTC CATGRAVNEQFF
- once TRBJ1-5 TRBV20-1 TGCAGTGCTATAGATGCTCAGCCCCAGCATTTT CSAIDAQPQHF
- - TRBJ2-4 TRBV7-2 TGTGCCAGCAGCTTTTCTGTGGGGGAAAACATTCAGTACTTC CASSFSVGENIQYF
TRBD1 - TRBJ2-7 TRBV27 TGTGCCAGCAGTAGAGCCGGGACAGGGGGCGCGAGGGGAGACGAGCAGTACTTC CASSRAGTGGARGDEQYF
- - TRBJ1-2 TRBV25-1 TGTGCCAGCAGTGAAATGTTGGTGGATTACTCCGGAGGCTACACCTTC CASSEMLVDYSGGYTF
TRBD1 - TRBJ2-1 TRBV28 TGTGCCAGCAGTTTACTGGCAGGGGGAATCTACAATGAGCAGTTCTTC CASSLLAGGIYNEQFF
TRBD1 - TRBJ1-1 TRBV9 TGTGCCAGCAGCGTTACAGGGGGCGGGACTGAAGCTTTCTTT CASSVTGGGTEAFF
- - TRBJ2-2 TRBV29-1 TGCGCGTGCCGTGGCAGGGCCTTAACCGGGGAGCTGTTTTTT CACRGRALTGELFF
- - TRBJ1-2 TRBV5-1 TGCGCCAGCAGCCCCCGTGAGACCGCTAACTATGGCTACACCTTC CASSPRETANYGYTF
- - TRBJ2-7 TRBV29-1 TGCAGCGTTGATGGGGGTCCGGCAGGGGGGACCTACGAGCAGTACTTC CSVDGGPAGGTYEQYF
TRBD1 - TRBJ1-1 TRBV5-4 TGTGCCAGCAGCCATATAACCGGGACAGGGGGCTTGGGGAACACTGAAGCTTTCTTT CASSHITGTGGLGNTEAFF
TRBD2 - TRBJ2-5 TRBV5-1 TGCGCCAGCGGCTCCGGACTAGCTTGGGAGACCCAGTACTTC CASGSGLAWETQYF
- - TRBJ1-3 TRBV30 TGTGCCTGGAGTACCATTTCTGGAAACACCATATATTTT CAWSTISGNTIYF
- - TRBJ2-3 TRBV27 TGTGCCAGCAGTCTTTTTCAGGCTCCTAGCACAGATACGCAGTATTTT CASSLFQAPSTDTQYF
TRBD1 - TRBJ1-2 TRBV10-3 TGTGCCATCAGTGAGTTCGACACCGGGACAGTCGGCTACACCTTC CAISEFDTGTVGYTF
- - TRBJ2-7 TRBV13 TGTGCCAGCAGCTTAAGCTACGAGCAGTACTTC CASSLSYEQYF
- - TRBJ2-5 TRBV5-1 TGCGCCAGCAGCTTACAGGTCCAAGAGACCCAGTACTTC CASSLQVQETQYF
- few TRBJ1-4 TRBV6-1 TGTGCCAGCAGTGAAGCGCTGGCTTCTGCAACTAATGAAAAACTGTTTTTT CASSEALASATNEKLFF
TRBD1 - TRBJ2-6 TRBV7-2 TGTGCCAGCAGCTTACGGCTTTCGACAGGGAGTAACGTCCTGACTTTC CASSLRLSTGSNVLTF
- - TRBJ1-4 TRBV10-3 TGTGCCACTTCTACAGGGATTAATGAAAAACTGTTTTTT CATSTGINEKLFF
- - TRBJ1-2 TRBV29-1 TGCAGCGTTAAGAGGGGTTGGGGCTACACCTTC CSVKRGWGYTF
- - TRBJ1-1 TRBV5-4 TGTGCCAGCAGCGCTCGGGACACTGAAGCTTTCTTT CASSARDTEAFF
- - TRBJ1-5 TRBV19 TGTGCCAGTAGTATGGCAGGAAATAGCAATCAGCCCCAGCATTTT CASSMAGNSNQPQHF
- once TRBJ1-2 TRBV7-9 TGTGCCAGCAGCGCGACTCACCGAAACTATGGCTACACCTTC CASSATHRNYGYTF
- - TRBJ2-7 TRBV18 TGTGCCAGCTCACCTGGATACTACTACGAGCAGTACTTC CASSPGYYYEQYF
TRBD2 - TRBJ2-7 TRBV3-1/TRBV3-2 TGTGCCAGCAGCTTACGACTAGCGGGCTCCTACGAGCAGTACTTC CASSLRLAGSYEQYF
TRBD2 - TRBJ2-5 TRBV18 TGTGCCAGCGCCGTACTAGCGGAGACTATCCAAGAGACCCAGTACTTC CASAVLAETIQETQYF
- - TRBJ2-1 TRBV18 TGTGCCAGCTCACCCCCCGTCCTCAGGAATGAGCAGTTCTTC CASSPPVLRNEQFF
TRBD1 - TRBJ1-1 TRBV24-1 TGTGCCACCAGTGATTCCAGACAGGGGAACACTGAAGCTTTCTTT CATSDSRQGNTEAFF
- - TRBJ1-1 TRBV11-2 TGTGCCAGCAGCCGCAGGGAAAACACTGAAGCTTTCTTT CASSRRENTEAFF
TRBD1 - TRBJ1-2 TRBV12-3/TRBV12-4 TGTGCCAGCAGTTGGACAGGGAACTATGGCTACACCTTC CASSWTGNYGYTF
TRBD1 - TRBJ1-6 TRBV7-8 TGTGCCAGCAGCCGAGCCGGGACAGGGTTTAATTCACCCCTCCACTTT CASSRAGTGFNSPLHF
- - TRBJ1-1 TRBV6-5 TGTGCCAGCAGTAACCGACAGGTGGAAGCTTTCTTT CASSNRQVEAFF
- once TRBJ1-1 TRBV27 TGTGCCAGCAGTTTCCATCGGGGGAATGAAGCTTTCTTT CASSFHRGNEAFF
- - TRBJ2-5 TRBV29-1 TGCAGCGTTTTCGAACAAGAGACCCAGTACTTC CSVFEQETQYF
TRBD2 - TRBJ2-7 TRBV13 TGTGCCAGCAGCCCCACTCCTACCGGACTAGCGGGAGGGACCAGCTCCTACGAGCAGTACTTC CASSPTPTGLAGGTSSYEQYF
- - TRBJ1-5 TRBV30 TGTGCCTACTCCCGGGGGGGGGATGATCAGCCCCAGCATTTT CAYSRGGDDQPQHF
- - TRBJ1-2 TRBV21-1 TGTGCCAGCAGCAAAGGGGGCAGGGCTAACTATGGCTACACCTTC CASSKGGRANYGYTF
TRBD2 - TRBJ2-7 TRBV6-5 TGTGCCAGCAACCAGCGGGGGGCCTACGAGCAGTACTTC CASNQRGAYEQYF
TRBD2 - TRBJ2-1 TRBV28 TGTGCCAGCAATGCGGGGGACTACAATGAGCAGTTCTTC CASNAGDYNEQFF
TRBD1 - TRBJ1-2 TRBV5-4 TGTGCCAGCAGCAGGACAGGGGGCTATGGCTACACCTTC CASSRTGGYGYTF